These 5 T cell receptor beta chains originate from one sample sequenced in a study of blood T cell repertoires in COVID-19 (dated by TCRdb to 2019 to 2021). The library relied on the immunoSEQ multiplex PCR assay. The table was pulled from immuneACCESS by TCRdb, which kept in-frame rearrangements only. Such tables lose some clones; where checked, under half of the loss comes from unresolved V genes, and the rest has no known cause. The sample includes fewer than 100,000 clones, with more than 75% observed a single time. Under 13% of the sample is in the top ten clones. Sequencing input: peripheral blood. The receptors here all came from a middle-aged man with acute or convalescent COVID-19.

The rearrangement joins TRBV5-1 to TRBJ1-1; 7 positions agree with TRBD1. CDR1 SGHRS and CDR2 YFSETQ come from the germline V gene. This CDR3 is 13 amino acids long. V shed 10 bases and J 0 bases; nucleotides not matched to a gene: 6. For the CDR3, the DNA is TGCGCCTCCGGGGACAGTATGAACACTGAAGCTTTCTTT. Translating gives CASGDSMNTEAFF. Combining the CDR3 with reference TRBV5-1 and TRBJ1-1 gives the whole variable domain KAGVTQTPRYLIKTRGQQVTLSCSPISGHRSVSWYQQTPGQGLQFLFEYFSETQRNKGNFPGRFSGRQFSNSRSEMNVSTLELGDSALYLCASGDSMNTEAFFGQGTRLTVV.

V is TRBV2 and J is TRBJ1-5, with 10 bases lining up with TRBD1. The CDR3 is 16 amino acids. J lost 5 bases, V lost 4 bases, and 8 bases had no gene match. Germline CDR1 and CDR2: SNHLY and FYNNEI. The CDR3 nucleotides are TGTGCCAGCAGTGCCGCTTTGACAGGGGGCTATCAGCCCCAGCATTTT. Protein: CASSAALTGGYQPQHF. Full variable domain (outside the CDR3, taken from reference TRBV2 and TRBJ1-5): EPEVTQTPSHQVTQMGQEVILRCVPISNHLYFYWYRQILGQKVEFLVSFYNNEISEKSEIFDDQFSVERPDGSNFTLKIRSTKLEDSAMYFCASSAALTGGYQPQHFGDGTRLSIL.

The genes are TRBV29-1 and TRBJ2-7; 7 nucleotides match TRBD1. This CDR3 is 13 amino acids long. V gave up 5 bases and J gave up 2 bases; unmatched junction bases: 6. Germline assignment: CDR1 SQVTM and CDR2 ANQGSEA. The CDR3 sequence: CSVSGQDPYEQYF. For the CDR3, the DNA is TGCAGCGTTTCAGGACAGGATCCCTACGAGCAGTACTTC.

The chain uses TRBV27 and TRBJ1-5; 9 positions match TRBD1. The V segment lost 3 bases and the J segment 5 bases; nucleotides outside the gene matches: 8. There are 16 residues in the CDR3. The germline gives CDR1 MNHEY, CDR2 SMNVEV (reference sequence). CDR3 sequence (DNA): TGTGCCAGCAGTTTGGGTGAACAGGGGGCGCATCAGCCCCAGCATTTT. This encodes CASSLGEQGAHQPQHF.

A note on this clone: The sample holds other DNA sequences that translate to the same CDR3. The V and J genes are TRBV7-3 and TRBJ2-1, with a possible D match to TRBD2 (6 bases). V was pared by 2 bases and J by 2 bases, with 10 bases between. This CDR3 spans 15 amino acids. Germline-derived CDR1 and CDR2 are SGHTA and FQGTGA. The CDR3 loop is CASSLLAGTYNEQFF. The CDR3 nucleotides are TGTGCCAGCAGCTTACTGGCGGGAACCTACAATGAGCAGTTCTTC.